A single sample is the source of the 5 T cell receptor beta chains below, sequenced in a study of shared clonotypes between healthy human individuals. In the naive CD8 group, cells lacked CD45RO and were positively selected for CCR7, so terminally differentiated effector memory CD45RA+ cells were left out. TCRdb's table, derived via immunoSEQ multiplex PCR, lists solely in-frame clones and lacks some. The data show 1.5 million to 2.5 million clones, with about 95% seen just once and roughly 1.2% held by the top ten. The source material was naive CD8+ T cells sorted from blood. All receptors derive from a man aged 18 to 30 in good health.

The V and J genes are TRBV7-9 and TRBJ2-1, with 7 bases that match TRBD2. The CDR3 has 12 residues. Germline-derived CDR1 and CDR2 are SEHNR and FQNEAQ (reference sequence). The V and J ends lost 6 bases and 8 bases, in that order; junction bases with no gene match: 4. CDR3 residues: CASRSAGDEQFF. The DNA of the CDR3 is TGTGCCAGCAGATCCGCGGGAGATGAGCAGTTCTTC.

Points on this clone: This sample also contains other DNA sequences that code for the same CDR3. This rearrangement joins TRBV5-6 to TRBJ2-7; possibly TRBD1 or TRBD2 for D (5 bases each). Trimming cost V 0 bases and J 2 bases, with 9 bases left between them. This CDR3 is 14 amino acids long. CDR1 and CDR2 from the germline V gene are SGHDT and YYEEEE. CDR3 in amino acids: CASSLGGSAYEQYF. CDR3 DNA sequence: TGTGCCAGCAGCTTGGGGGGGTCTGCCTACGAGCAGTACTTC.

The chain couples TRBV6-5 to TRBJ2-3, with a possible D match to TRBD2 (7 bases). CDR3 size: 15 residues. CDR1 and CDR2 (germline): MNHEY, SVGAGI. The V end was cut by 11 bases, the J end by 4 bases, with 22 bases between. The CDR3 nucleotides are TGTGCCTCGGGGCGGGGGCGCACGGGATCAGATACGCAGTATTTT. It translates to CASGRGRTGSDTQYF.

CDR3 DNA: TGTGCCAGCAGCTTGACGGACCCTAACTATGGCTACACCTTC. This translates into CASSLTDPNYGYTF. The chain carries TRBV7-9 and TRBJ1-2; D gene uncertain. Germline V gene data show CDR1 as SEHNR and CDR2 as FQNEAQ (reference sequence). The V gene lost 3 bases and the J gene lost 0 bases, with 8 bases spanning the gap. CDR3 size: 14 residues.

The CDR3 protein is CASREYTHNEQFF. The CDR3 DNA reads as TGTGCCAGCAGGGAATACACCCACAATGAGCAGTTCTTC. The V call is TRBV2, the J call TRBJ2-1; D unclear. Trimming cost V 6 bases and J 5 bases, with 11 bases left between them. Looked up from germline, CDR1 is SNHLY and CDR2 is FYNNEI. The CDR3 runs to 13 residues.